The source of this T cell receptor beta chain is a study of cytomegalovirus exposure and HLA in healthy donors. Whole-study context: A subsequent analysis stated that the 120 validation repertoires were run on the same platform as the approximately 700 first-cohort repertoires. Study-level points and caveats: TCR beta chains numbering some 160 were designated cytomegalovirus-associated. Most TCR sequences were rare, but some public TCRs occurred in many donors. Cytomegalovirus status was reportedly diagnosed by the classifier with high specificity and sensitivity.

CDR1 is SGHVS and CDR2 is FNYEAQ in the germline V gene. V shed 1 base and J 4 bases; nucleotides not matched to a gene: 3. The CDR3 runs 16 residues. Sequencing was performed with immunoSEQ multiplex PCR; in TCRdb, only in-frame clones are kept and a portion is missing. The sample includes under 140,000 clones, over 75% of them seen just once. Details on this clone: Its antigen is not known.

Sequenced sample: PBMCs. The sequence was obtained from a woman aged 30 to 39 in good health and CMV-seropositive. V is TRBV7-6 and J is TRBJ2-2; 10 bases fit TRBD1. CDR3 region: CASSLGTGGTTGELFF. CDR3 nucleotide sequence: TGTGCCAGCAGCTTAGGGACAGGGGGAACCACCGGGGAGCTGTTTTTT.